These 25 T cell receptor beta chains originate from one sample sequenced in a study of blood T cell repertoires in COVID-19. Clones were sequenced by immunoSEQ multiplex PCR, and TCRdb holds only the in-frame ones, with some missing. The repertoire holds about 470,000 clones, with around 90% as singletons. What was sequenced was PBMCs or T cells enriched from blood (not recorded which). The receptors were gathered from a woman under 30 who had recovered from COVID-19.

The chain recombines TRBV2 with TRBJ2-7; tentatively, D is TRBD1 (5 bases). Trimming removed 0 bases from V and 7 bases from J, with 13 bases in between. There are 14 residues in the CDR3. In germline, CDR1 is SNHLY, CDR2 FYNNEI. CDR3 bases: TGTGCCAGCAGTGAAGCGGTAAGGGGCCGGGAGCAGTACTTC. Encoded protein: CASSEAVRGREQYF.

The V gene is TRBV28, the J gene TRBJ2-5; the match to TRBD2 covers 8 bases. Germline values: CDR1 MDHEN, CDR2 SYDVKM. This CDR3 contains 11 residues. DNA for the CDR3: TGTACTGCGGGGGGCTTTGGGGCCCAGTACTTC. Its translation is CTAGGFGAQYF. Together with reference TRBV28 and TRBJ2-5, the CDR3 gives the full variable domain: DVKVTQSSRYLVKRTGEKVFLECVQDMDHENMFWYRQDPGLGLRLIYFSYDVKMKEKGDIPEGYSVSREKKERFSLILESASTNQTSMYLCTAGGFGAQYFGPGTRLLVL.

In this sample, this clone turned up once. V is TRBV28 and J is TRBJ2-1; D might be TRBD2 (5 bases). The CDR3 consists of 15 residues. Trimming took 5 bases from V and 7 from J, leaving 18 bases between them. The germline CDR1 and CDR2 sequences are MDHEN and SYDVKM. CDR3 amino acids: CASSTHSSRRNEQFF. The CDR3 bases are TGTGCCAGCAGTACGCATTCTAGCAGGCGTAATGAGCAGTTCTTC.

The chain carries TRBV4-2 and TRBJ2-1; D possibly corresponds to TRBD2 (7 bases). The CDR3 contains 16 residues. V lost 0 bases to trimming and J lost 6 bases, with 15 bases between them. Germline V gives CDR1 LGHNA, CDR2 YNFKEQ. CDR3 nucleotides: TGTGCCAGCAGCCAAGATCTAGGGAGGGGGAGCAATGAGCAGTTCTTC. It yields the protein CASSQDLGRGSNEQFF.

This chain uses TRBV28 with TRBJ2-1; D perhaps matches TRBD2 (5 bases). The CDR3 consists of 13 residues. V dropped 4 bases and J dropped 8 bases, with 12 bases sitting between them. Germline V lookup: CDR1 MDHEN, CDR2 SYDVKM. In DNA, the CDR3 is TGTGCCAGCAGTTCTACTAGTATACATGAGCAGTTCTTC. This encodes CASSSTSIHEQFF.

V gene TRBV10-1 combines with J gene TRBJ2-5, with D tentatively TRBD2 (6 bases). Germline V lookup: CDR1 WNHNN, CDR2 SYGVQD (reference sequence). CDR3 length equals 14 residues. V gave up 3 bases and J gave up 0 bases, with 8 bases separating them. The CDR3 region is CASSDGGYQETQYF. The CDR3 nucleotides are TGCGCCAGCAGTGATGGGGGGTACCAAGAGACCCAGTACTTC.

Only one count was recorded for this clone. This chain connects TRBV7-2 to TRBJ2-1; 12 bases are a match to TRBD2. The CDR3 runs to 16 residues. Germline-derived CDR1 and CDR2 are SGHTA and FQGNSA. Trimming took 5 bases from V and 6 from J; bases not matched to a gene: 8. The CDR3 protein is CASSARPGLAGNEQFF. In DNA form, the CDR3 reads TGTGCCAGCAGCGCAAGACCGGGACTAGCGGGCAATGAGCAGTTCTTC.

J is TRBJ1-4 and V is TRBV28, with 8 positions matching TRBD1. V lost 4 bases to trimming and J lost 4 bases; unmatched junction nucleotides: 5. There are 15 residues in the CDR3. Germline CDR1 is MDHEN and CDR2 is SYDVKM. The CDR3 sequence: CASSSSGGRNEKLFF. The CDR3 DNA is TGTGCCAGCAGTTCCTCAGGGGGCCGTAATGAAAAACTGTTTTTT.

This clone was observed a single time. The CDR3 sequence is CASSQSLGQPQHF. The CDR3 nucleotides are TGTGCCAGCAGCCAAAGTCTCGGTCAGCCCCAGCATTTT. This chain connects TRBV3-1 (or the pseudogene TRBV3-2) to TRBJ1-5; D is uncertain. V was trimmed by 2 bases and J by 6 bases, leaving 8 bases between them. Germline CDR1 LGHDT, CDR2 YNNKEL (reference sequence). The CDR3 is 13 residues long.

V is TRBV2 and J is TRBJ1-2; no reliable D call. V dropped 6 bases and J dropped 6 bases, with 14 bases sitting between them. This CDR3 has 13 amino acids. Germline values: CDR1 SNHLY, CDR2 FYNNEI. CDR3 amino acids: CASSGTGRDGYTF. The CDR3 DNA reads as TGTGCCAGCAGCGGAACTGGGCGAGATGGCTACACCTTC.

The chain carries TRBV5-4 and TRBJ1-1, with a possible D match to TRBD1 (5 bases). The CDR3 spans 15 residues. Germline V gene data show CDR1 as SGHNT and CDR2 as YYREEE (reference sequence). V gave up 0 bases and J gave up 5 bases, with 14 bases separating them. The CDR3 reads CASSLASGGETEAFF. The CDR3 DNA reads as TGTGCCAGCAGCTTGGCCTCGGGAGGGGAGACTGAAGCTTTCTTT.

This clone has just one count. V usage is TRBV9 and J usage is TRBJ1-1; no clear D. The length of the CDR3 is 14 residues. The V end was cut by 2 bases, the J end by 3 bases, with 11 bases between. Per the germline V gene, CDR1 is SGDLS and CDR2 is YYNGEE. The CDR3 is CASSVGTGDTEAFF. CDR3 sequence (DNA): TGTGCCAGCAGCGTTGGTACGGGAGACACTGAAGCTTTCTTT.

The rearrangement links TRBV6-2 or TRBV6-3 to TRBJ2-3; D not certain. The CDR3 spans 12 residues. V was pared by 5 bases and J by 4 bases, with 7 bases between. CDR1 is MNHEY, CDR2 SVGEGT, per germline. CDR3 DNA sequence: TGTGCCAGCAGTCCCCAGTCAGATACGCAGTATTTT. Translation gives CASSPQSDTQYF.

V is TRBV10-2 and J is TRBJ2-7; 9 bases map to TRBD1. Germline V CDR1 and CDR2: WSHSY, SAAADI. V lost 7 bases, J lost 4 bases, and 5 bases stayed unmatched. The CDR3 covers 13 residues. In nucleotides, the CDR3 is TGCGCCAGCACTCCGACAGGGGGATACGAGCAGTACTTC. It codes for CASTPTGGYEQYF.

The chain is built from TRBV5-6 and TRBJ2-2; D perhaps matches TRBD1 (5 bases). The germline V and J ends were trimmed by 4 bases and 2 bases, with 24 bases remaining between them. This CDR3 has 19 amino acids. CDR1 and CDR2 (germline): SGHDT, YYEEEE. The DNA of the CDR3 is TGTGCCAGCAGCCCTCGTTCAGGGCAGACCTTATTAAACACCGGGGAGCTGTTTTTT. The encoded protein is CASSPRSGQTLLNTGELFF.

The CDR3 here is CASSPQTGQTEAFF. CDR3 nucleotide sequence: TGTGCCAGCAGTCCCCAGACAGGACAGACTGAAGCTTTCTTT. The chain links TRBV27 to TRBJ1-1, with a possible D match to TRBD1 (6 bases). The CDR3 is 14 residues long. The germline CDR1 and CDR2 sequences are MNHEY and SMNVEV (reference sequence). Trimming left V 5 bases short and J 5 bases short, with 15 bases between.

The chain recombines TRBV30 with TRBJ1-1, with D maybe TRBD1 (6 bases). The CDR3 loop spans 14 amino acids. V was clipped by 5 bases and J by 7 bases, with 20 bases between them. Germline values: CDR1 GTSNPN, CDR2 SVGIG (reference sequence). The CDR3 spells CAWRWGGGEYEAFF. The CDR3 coding sequence is TGTGCCTGGCGCTGGGGGGGCGGGGAGTATGAAGCTTTCTTT.

On this clone: Other DNA sequences in the same sample also yield this CDR3. V usage is TRBV5-1 and J usage is TRBJ2-2; possible D gene TRBD2, 6 bases. This CDR3 has 15 amino acids. The ends were cut back, 4 bases at V and 2 bases at J, with 12 bases in the middle. CDR1 and CDR2 (germline): SGHRS, YFSETQ. The chain's CDR3 is CASSLLSGNTGELFF. CDR3 DNA sequence: TGCGCCAGCAGCCTTCTTAGCGGAAACACCGGGGAGCTGTTTTTT.

With respect to this clone: At one of its ends the junction is not consistent with the germline gene, which may arise from a read error. The chain joins TRBV7-7 to TRBJ1-6; D is perhaps TRBD1 (6 bases). The CDR3 runs 13 residues. Germline-derived CDR1 and CDR2 are SSHAT and FNYEAQ (reference sequence). CDR3 amino acids: CASSRDKGSPLHF. The CDR3 DNA follows: TGTGCTAGCAGCCGGGACAAAGGTTCACCCCTCCACTTT.

In its sample, this clone was seen a few times. The chain employs TRBV28 and TRBJ2-7, with D perhaps TRBD2 (6 bases). This CDR3 region has 14 residues. CDR1 and CDR2 from the germline V gene are MDHEN and SYDVKM. V was clipped by 5 bases and J by 1 base, with 12 bases between them. The CDR3 spells CASSGGTSSYEQYF. The DNA of the CDR3 is TGTGCCAGCAGTGGCGGGACGTCTTCCTACGAGCAGTACTTC.

This clone appeared once. The V and J genes are TRBV28 and TRBJ1-2; D call uncertain. Germline assignment: CDR1 MDHEN and CDR2 SYDVKM. Trimming shortened V by 3 bases and J by 5 bases, and 7 bases separated the two germline ends. The CDR3 spans 12 residues. The CDR3 DNA is TGTGCCAGCAGTTTGTCCCCATATGGCTACACCTTC. Its protein product is CASSLSPYGYTF.

The chain joins TRBV7-9 to TRBJ1-4; the match to TRBD1 covers 7 bases. The ends lost 2 bases at V and 5 bases at J; junction bases unmatched: 17. Germline assignment: CDR1 SEHNR and CDR2 FQNEAQ (reference sequence). CDR3 length equals 19 residues. The CDR3 region is CASSLLKGTARSQNEKLFF. The CDR3 DNA is TGTGCCAGCAGCTTATTGAAAGGGACAGCCAGATCGCAGAATGAAAAACTGTTTTTT.

This chain joins TRBV2 and TRBJ2-1, with 8 bases matching TRBD2. This CDR3 has 12 residues. V lost 10 bases to trimming and J lost 5 bases; unmatched junction nucleotides: 4. CDR1 and CDR2 from the germline V gene are SNHLY and FYNNEI. The CDR3 nucleotides are TGTGCCATTAGCGGGACCGACAATGAGCAGTTCTTC. The encoded protein is CAISGTDNEQFF.

The rearrangement links TRBV5-4 to TRBJ1-5; D gene unclear. Germline CDR1 reads SGHNT; CDR2 reads YYREEE (reference sequence). The CDR3 loop spans 15 amino acids. Trimming took off 4 bases at V and 4 bases at J, with 15 bases between the two ends. Here the CDR3 reads CASSHPRRGNQPQHF. Written as DNA, the CDR3 is TGTGCCAGCAGCCACCCCCGACGGGGAAATCAGCCCCAGCATTTT.

This chain joins TRBV30 and TRBJ2-2; unclear D gene. Trimming cost V 3 bases and J 7 bases, with 9 bases left between them. The CDR3 spans 12 residues. CDR1 is GTSNPN and CDR2 is SVGIG in the germline V gene (reference sequence). This chain's CDR3 is CAWRGSGGELFF. The CDR3 coding sequence is TGTGCCTGGAGGGGTTCAGGCGGGGAGCTGTTTTTT.